The 31 T cell receptor beta chains in this list originate from one sample, sequenced in a study of blood T cells in healthy people across ages. Combining a sample-barcoded 5' primer with a J-beta primer mix, a second PCR ran for roughly 7 to 12 cycles. TCRdb reprocessed the 5' RACE reads with MiXCR, giving one entry per CDR3 protein. The sample lists around 800,000 distinct CDR3 sequences, 35% to 60% occurring once. Sequenced material: blood. These receptors were obtained from an older man in good health.

This clonotype was picked up a small number of times. The chain carries TRBV6-5 and TRBJ1-1, with 12 bases lining up with TRBD1. The germline V gene has CDR1 MNHEY and CDR2 SVGAGI. The CDR3 spans 14 residues. Trimming took 6 bases from V and 5 from J; bases not matched to a gene: 4. The CDR3 region is CASSRDRGLTEAFF. CDR3 DNA: TGTGCCAGCAGCCGGGACAGGGGGCTTACTGAAGCTTTCTTT.

Details on this clonotype: This may stem from a read error, because a much larger clone lies one nucleotide away. The chain employs TRBV24-1 and TRBJ1-4, with TRBD1 as a possible D gene (6 bases). CDR1 is KGHDR, CDR2 SFDVKD, per germline. This CDR3 spans 14 amino acids. This CDR3 is CATSEGTTNEKPFF. CDR3 nucleotides: TGTGCCACCAGTGAGGGGACAACTAATGAAAAACCGTTTTTT.

The V call is TRBV29-1, the J call TRBJ2-5, with TRBD1 identical over 11 bases. This CDR3 has 15 amino acids. Germline CDR1 SQVTM, CDR2 ANQGSEA. V shed 5 bases and J 1 base; nucleotides not matched to a gene: 6. CDR3 region: CSVRGQGGAQETQYF. The CDR3 region has the DNA TGCAGCGTTAGGGGACAGGGGGGGGCCCAAGAGACCCAGTACTTC. Full variable domain (remainder filled in from reference TRBV29-1 and TRBJ2-5): SAVISQKPSRDICQRGTSLTIQCQVDSQVTMMFWYRQQPGQSLTLIATANQGSEATYESGFVIDKFPISRPNLTFSTLTVSNMSPEDSSIYLCSVRGQGGAQETQYFGPGTRLLVL.

The rearrangement joins TRBV15 to TRBJ1-5, with D uncertain. The V gene lost 0 bases and the J gene lost 7 bases, with 10 bases spanning the gap. CDR3 length: 14 amino acids. Germline values: CDR1 LNHNV, CDR2 YYDKDF (reference sequence). This chain's CDR3 is CATSRDPSRQPQHF. CDR3 sequence (DNA): TGTGCCACCAGCAGAGACCCAAGCAGGCAGCCCCAGCATTTT.

V usage is TRBV5-1 and J usage is TRBJ1-2; a possible D gene is TRBD1 (6 bases). Germline CDR1 SGHRS, CDR2 YFSETQ. The CDR3 covers 15 residues. Trimming shortened V by 2 bases and J by 0 bases, and 11 bases separated the two germline ends. Here the CDR3 DNA reads TGCGCCAGCAGCTTCGTACAGGGAGCTAACTATGGCTACACCTTC. Protein product: CASSFVQGANYGYTF.

As regards this clonotype: One end of the junction varies from germline; a read error may be responsible. The V call is TRBV7-8, the J call TRBJ2-7, with TRBD2 as a possible D gene (5 bases). The germline V gene encodes CDR1 SGHVS and CDR2 FQNEAQ. The CDR3 has 13 amino acids. The CDR3 DNA reads as TGTGCCAGCAGCGTAGCGCGGGTCTACGAGCAGTACTTC. Protein sequence: CASSVARVYEQYF.

Remarks on this clonotype: Just one base apart from a much larger clone, this may be a read error. The V call is TRBV6-2 or TRBV6-3, the J call TRBJ1-2; D remains unclear. The CDR3 contains 13 residues. Germline lookup yields CDR1 MNHEY and CDR2 SVGEGT. The chain's CDR3 is CASSYERLYSYTF. CDR3 nucleotides: TGTGCCAGCAGTTACGAGAGACTCTATAGCTACACCTTC.

The rearrangement joins TRBV4-3 to TRBJ2-6, with unresolved D. The germline CDR1 and CDR2 sequences are LGHNA and YSLEER. This CDR3 is built from 15 residues. Trimming took off 0 bases at V and 9 bases at J, with 12 bases between the two ends. DNA of the CDR3: TGCGCCAGCAGCCAAGAGGGAATCAAGGGCAACGTCCTGACTTTC. Its translation: CASSQEGIKGNVLTF.

This clonotype was recorded many times. The chain joins TRBV12-3 or TRBV12-4 to TRBJ2-7; the match to TRBD2 covers 13 bases. This CDR3 region has 15 residues. V gave up 4 bases and J gave up 3 bases; unmatched junction bases: 3. CDR3 residues: CASSSRTSGGYEQYF. The CDR3 DNA is TGTGCCAGCAGTTCCCGGACTAGCGGGGGCTACGAGCAGTACTTC.

This clonotype was picked up a small number of times. The chain has TRBV20-1 and TRBJ2-7; TRBD1 or TRBD2 may be the D gene (5 bases each). Germline V CDR1 and CDR2: DFQATT, SNEGSKA (reference sequence). The length of the CDR3 is 16 residues. V was trimmed by 0 bases and J by 0 bases, leaving 15 bases between them. CDR3 residues: CSARDPGPVSSYEQYF. DNA for the CDR3: TGCAGTGCTAGAGACCCGGGACCAGTAAGCTCCTACGAGCAGTACTTC.

This sequence joins TRBV20-1 and TRBJ2-3, with D uncertain. CDR1 is DFQATT, CDR2 SNEGSKA, per germline (reference sequence). The CDR3 is 13 residues long. V lost 2 bases and J lost 3, with 9 bases in between. CDR3 sequence: CSARPGETDTQYF. In DNA form, the CDR3 reads TGCAGTGCTAGACCTGGGGAAACAGATACGCAGTATTTT.

CDR3 amino acids: CASSSGGQGALFGYTF. For the CDR3, the DNA is TGTGCCAGCAGCTCGGGCGGACAGGGGGCGCTTTTTGGCTACACCTTC. The chain has TRBV7-2 and TRBJ1-2; 11 bases align to TRBD1. The CDR3 totals 16 residues. With 4 bases clipped from V and 7 bases from J, the junction kept 11 bases outside the gene matches. Germline loops: CDR1 SGHTA, CDR2 FQGNSA.

As to this clonotype: Compared with germline, one end of the junction differs, possibly owing to a read error. J is TRBJ1-5 and V is TRBV2; the D is unclear. This CDR3 contains 15 residues. Germline V gene data show CDR1 as SNHLY and CDR2 as FYNNEI. The CDR3 DNA reads as TGTACCAGCAGTGAAGTCCTCCCAGGCAATCAGCCCCAGCATTTT. It is translated as CTSSEVLPGNQPQHF.

This chain links TRBV12-3 or TRBV12-4 with TRBJ2-7; the match to TRBD2 covers 8 bases. The CDR3 has 15 amino acids. V shed 1 base and J 7 bases; nucleotides not matched to a gene: 9. This CDR3 is CASSLVAAGAVEQYF. DNA of the CDR3: TGTGCCAGCAGTTTAGTGGCAGCGGGAGCGGTTGAGCAGTACTTC.

On this clonotype itself: The junction departs from the called germline gene at one end, perhaps through a read error. The rearrangement joins TRBV10-3 to TRBJ1-2, with TRBD1 as a possible D gene (6 bases). Germline V gives CDR1 ENHRY, CDR2 SYGVKD. The CDR3 is 15 amino acids. CDR3 amino acids: CAISPQGSANYGHTF. In DNA, the CDR3 is TGTGCCATCAGCCCACAGGGATCGGCGAACTATGGCCACACCTTC.

The rearrangement links TRBV6-2 or TRBV6-3 to TRBJ2-5, with D perhaps matching TRBD1 (5 bases). Germline-derived CDR1 and CDR2 are MNHEY and SVGEGT. CDR3 length: 13 amino acids. The V end was cut by 8 bases, the J end by 2 bases, with 12 bases between. The CDR3 is CASGVDTQETQYF. CDR3 sequence (DNA): TGTGCCAGCGGCGTGGACACACAAGAGACCCAGTACTTC.

This clonotype came up a few times. J is TRBJ2-1 and V is TRBV20-1; 10 bases are a match to TRBD1. The length of the CDR3 is 16 residues. V lost 3 bases to trimming and J lost 8 bases; unmatched junction nucleotides: 13. CDR1 and CDR2 (germline): DFQATT, SNEGSKA (reference sequence). The CDR3 region has the DNA TGCAGTGCTAGCCCACCGGGACAGGGGCATTTGGATGAGCAGTTCTTC. Translated, it gives CSASPPGQGHLDEQFF.

In its sample, this clonotype was seen a few times. V is TRBV27 and J is TRBJ2-3; D is unresolved. CDR3 size: 17 residues. Trimming cost V 3 bases and J 0 bases, with 16 bases left between them. The germline V gene has CDR1 MNHEY and CDR2 SMNVEV (reference sequence). The CDR3 nucleotides read TGTGCCAGCAGTTTGGCCGGGTCGCGGCTTAGCACAGATACGCAGTATTTT. Residues: CASSLAGSRLSTDTQYF.

The J gene is TRBJ2-1, the V gene TRBV7-3; D unresolved. The DNA matches TRBJ2-7 better at its end, which makes the J call doubtful. The CDR3 is 16 amino acids. Germline loops: CDR1 SGHTA, CDR2 FQGTGA. The chain's CDR3 is CASSLNPSSSYNEQYF. The CDR3 region has the DNA TGTGCCAGCAGCTTAAATCCCTCCAGCTCCTACAATGAGCAGTACTTC.

J is TRBJ2-5 and V is TRBV7-9; TRBD2 agrees at 14 bases. Germline CDR1 reads SEHNR; CDR2 reads FQNEAQ (reference sequence). V shed 5 bases, J shed 7 bases, and the junction held 12 bases outside the gene matches. This CDR3 has 17 residues. In DNA, the CDR3 is TGTGCCAGCAGCGATCCGGGACTAGCGGGAGAAGTTGGGACCCAGTACTTC. As protein: CASSDPGLAGEVGTQYF. The full variable domain, in which reference TRBV7-9 and TRBJ2-5 provide the parts outside the CDR3, is DTGVSQNPRHKITKRGQNVTFRCDPISEHNRLYWYRQTLGQGPEFLTYFQNEAQLEKSRLLSDRFSAERPKGSFSTLEIQRTEQGDSAMYLCASSDPGLAGEVGTQYFGPGTRLLVL.

The chain uses TRBV27 and TRBJ2-6; no clear D gene. Trimming cost V 2 bases and J 2 bases, with 7 bases left between them. The CDR3 is 15 amino acids. Germline V CDR1 and CDR2: MNHEY, SMNVEV (reference sequence). The CDR3 coding sequence is TGTGCCAGCAGTTTACGGATTCCTGGGGCCAACGTCCTGACTTTC. Its translation is CASSLRIPGANVLTF.

V and J are TRBV28 and TRBJ2-4; 7 nucleotides align to TRBD1. The J call may not be correct, given that the DNA end is closer to TRBJ2-7. The CDR3 has 16 residues. The germline CDR1 and CDR2 sequences are MDHEN and SYDVKM. CDR3 in DNA: TGTGCCAGCAGTTTCAACCCGGGACAGAGCTCCTACGAGCAGTACTTC. This sequence encodes CASSFNPGQSSYEQYF.

The table lists this clonotype with a few counts. The rearrangement uses TRBV21-1 and TRBJ2-7; the D segment call TRBD2 is taken from the table without a DNA check. TRBV21-1 is a pseudogene segment. This CDR3 is 19 amino acids long. CDR3 in amino acids: CASPSRTEDSGRVNYEQYF. Written as DNA, the CDR3 is TGTGCCAGCCCAAGCAGGACGGAAGATAGCGGGAGGGTTAACTACGAGCAGTACTTC.

The V and J genes are TRBV4-3 and TRBJ2-1; D ambiguous. Trimming pared 0 bases from V and 4 bases from J, leaving 7 bases between. The CDR3 sequence is 14 residues long. Germline V CDR1 and CDR2: LGHNA, YSLEER. For the CDR3, the DNA is TGCGCCAGCAGCCAAGATGGGCGGTACAATGAGCAGTTCTTC. Amino acid sequence: CASSQDGRYNEQFF.

V and J are TRBV20-1 and TRBJ2-7; TRBD2 agrees at 11 bases. The length of the CDR3 is 14 residues. Germline trimming cut 2 bases from V and 0 bases from J; bases unmatched to any gene: 0. The germline CDR1 and CDR2 sequences are DFQATT and SNEGSKA (reference sequence). The CDR3 sequence: CSARLAGGSYEQYF. CDR3 DNA sequence: TGCAGTGCTAGACTAGCGGGAGGCTCCTACGAGCAGTACTTC.

On this clonotype itself: A clone one base away is much larger, so this may be a read error. The V and J genes are TRBV29-1 and TRBJ2-4, with D perhaps being TRBD1 or TRBD2 (5 bases each). Trimming stripped 8 bases from V and 1 base from J, with 18 bases between. The CDR3 consists of 15 residues. From germline, CDR1 is SQVTM and CDR2 ANQGSEA. CDR3 DNA sequence: TGCAGCATAAGCGGAGCAGGGCCGGCCAAAAACATTCAGTACTTC. It encodes CSISGAGPAKNIQYF. The full variable domain, with the rest looked up from reference TRBV29-1 and TRBJ2-4, is SAVISQKPSRDICQRGTSLTIQCQVDSQVTMMFWYRQQPGQSLTLIATANQGSEATYESGFVIDKFPISRPNLTFSTLTVSNMSPEDSSIYLCSISGAGPAKNIQYFGAGTRLSVL.

The chain has TRBV4-2 and TRBJ2-4; D is uncertain. The end of the DNA is better explained by TRBJ2-7, so the J call may be wrong. Germline V gene data show CDR1 as LGHNA and CDR2 as YNFKEQ. There are 16 residues in the CDR3. The CDR3 bases are TGTGCCAGCAGCCAAGATTCCGCGGATAGCTCCTACGAGCAGTACTTC. It specifies CASSQDSADSSYEQYF.

The CDR3 coding sequence is TGTGCCAGCAGCGTAGCTGGGGGGTTTGAGCAGTACTTC. Protein product: CASSVAGGFEQYF. The J gene is TRBJ2-5, the V gene TRBV9; a weak D match, TRBD2 (6 bases). Germline lookup yields CDR1 SGDLS and CDR2 YYNGEE. V gave up 0 bases and J gave up 11 bases, with 14 bases separating them. The CDR3 extends over 13 amino acids.

The rearrangement uses TRBV7-2 and TRBJ2-5; TRBD2 might be the D (5 bases). This CDR3 contains 15 residues. CDR1 SGHTA and CDR2 FQGNSA come from the germline V gene. V was trimmed by 1 base and J by 9 bases, leaving 18 bases between them. The CDR3 DNA follows: TGTGCCAGCAGCTTAGAAGAGGGTACGGGTCGGGCCCAGTACTTC. It is translated as CASSLEEGTGRAQYF.

The genes are TRBV7-2 and TRBJ2-4; D is unclear. The length of the CDR3 is 14 residues. V lost 7 bases and J lost 3, with 13 bases in between. Germline V gene data show CDR1 as SGHTA and CDR2 as FQGNSA. CDR3 residues: CASTHSANKNIQYF. The CDR3 DNA sequence: TGTGCCAGCACTCACAGTGCGAACAAAAACATTCAGTACTTC. Full variable domain (outside the CDR3, taken from reference TRBV7-2 and TRBJ2-4): GAGVSQSPSNKVTEKGKDVELRCDPISGHTALYWYRQSLGQGLEFLIYFQGNSAPDKSGLPSDRFSAERTGGSVSTLTIQRTQQEDSAVYLCASTHSANKNIQYFGAGTRLSVL.

A few counts support this clonotype. The rearrangement joins TRBV6-2 or TRBV6-3 to TRBJ2-1, with a weak D call TRBD1 (5 bases). CDR3 size: 16 residues. The V gene lost 2 bases and the J gene lost 6 bases, with 17 bases spanning the gap. CDR1 and CDR2 from the germline V gene are MNHEY and SVGEGT. The CDR3 loop reads CASSYRGLDRRNEQFF. In DNA, the CDR3 is TGTGCCAGCAGTTACAGGGGCCTAGATCGCCGCAATGAGCAGTTCTTC.